The source of this TCR beta chain is a study of blood T cell repertoires in COVID-19. For the study at large: There were acute and convalescent COVID-19 samples, and they came from the United States, Italy and Spain. The cDNA or gDNA used as material had been derived from T cells, B-cell-depleted T cells, or PBMCs.

Sequencing was performed with immunoSEQ multiplex PCR; in TCRdb, only in-frame clones are kept and a portion is missing. This table has some 95,000 clones, around 72% appearing once. V shed 1 base and J shed 0 bases, with 6 bases lying between them. Germline V lookup: CDR1 MNHNS, CDR2 SASEGT. CDR3 length equals 14 residues. This receptor was taken from a man in his sixties or seventies with acute or convalescent COVID-19. The J gene is TRBJ2-5, the V gene TRBV6-1; no reliable D call. Sequenced: peripheral blood. CDR3 sequence: CASSEGHYQETQYF. CDR3 bases: TGTGCCAGCAGTGAAGGACACTACCAAGAGACCCAGTACTTC.